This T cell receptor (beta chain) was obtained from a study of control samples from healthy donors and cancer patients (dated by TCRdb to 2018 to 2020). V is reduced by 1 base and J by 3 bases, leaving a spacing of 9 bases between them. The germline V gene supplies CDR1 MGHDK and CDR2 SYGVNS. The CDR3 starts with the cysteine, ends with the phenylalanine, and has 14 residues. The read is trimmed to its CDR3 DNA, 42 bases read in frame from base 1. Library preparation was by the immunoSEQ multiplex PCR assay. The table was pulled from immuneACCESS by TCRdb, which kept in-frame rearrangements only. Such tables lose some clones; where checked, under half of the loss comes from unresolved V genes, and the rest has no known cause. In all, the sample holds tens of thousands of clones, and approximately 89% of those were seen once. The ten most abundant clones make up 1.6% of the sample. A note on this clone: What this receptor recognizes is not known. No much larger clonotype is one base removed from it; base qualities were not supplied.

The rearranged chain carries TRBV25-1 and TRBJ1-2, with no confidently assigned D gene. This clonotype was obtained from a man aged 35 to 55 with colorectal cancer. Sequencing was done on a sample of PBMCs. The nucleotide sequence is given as TGTGCCAGCAGTGAATCTAAGGGTCACTATGGCTACACCTTC. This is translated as CASSESKGHYGYTF.